This record covers a single T cell receptor (beta chain). Its specificity is unknown. This specimen comes from a study of regulatory T cells in long-lasting Graves disease. Study-level results: Persistent disease was characterized by preferential usage of TRBV28, TRBJ1-2 and TRBJ2-5.

This CDR3 has 13 amino acids. Germline V lookup: CDR1 MNHEY, CDR2 SMNVEV (reference sequence). V was pared by 3 bases and J by 3 bases, with 6 bases between. The time point was: newly diagnosed GD, antithyroid drugs for less than 3 months. PBMCs were the source of the RNA used for TCR sequencing. Arm-PCR with iRepertoire HTBI primers amplified the CDR3 regions for these TCR beta libraries. Via MiXCR, TCRdb re-called the multiplex PCR reads, giving one row per CDR3 protein. This sample yields 680,000 or so distinct CDR3 sequences, of which roughly 15% are seen a single time; approximately 18% belongs to the top ten. These data were also filed under a second study, of T cells in Graves' hyperthyroidism and ophthalmopathy.

The TCR comes from a woman between 25 and 40 years old with Graves disease. This chain connects TRBV27 to TRBJ2-1; no definite D call. The sample here was peripheral blood mononuclear cells (PBMCs), taken at new diagnosis, from a patient treated with antithyroid drugs. The CDR3 coding sequence is TGTGCCAGCAGTTTTAAAGGCTACAATGAGCAGTTCTTC. Encoded protein: CASSFKGYNEQFF.